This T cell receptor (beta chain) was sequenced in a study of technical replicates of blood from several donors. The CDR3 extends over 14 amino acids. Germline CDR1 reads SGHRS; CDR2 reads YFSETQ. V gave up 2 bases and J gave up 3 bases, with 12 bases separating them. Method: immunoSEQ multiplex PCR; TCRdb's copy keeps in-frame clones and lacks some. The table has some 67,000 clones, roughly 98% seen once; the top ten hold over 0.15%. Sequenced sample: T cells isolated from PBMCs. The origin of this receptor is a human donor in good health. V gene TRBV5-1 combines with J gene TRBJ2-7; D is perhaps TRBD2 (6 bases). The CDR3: CASSFYGGSYEQYF. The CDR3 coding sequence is TGCGCCAGCAGCTTCTACGGGGGAAGCTACGAGCAGTACTTC.